This T cell receptor beta chain was captured in a study of T cell repertoires in cytomegalovirus infection. Looking at the study overall: Epitope selection comprised recently identified HLA-C-restricted CMV epitopes and well-studied HLA-B-restricted CMV epitopes. Evidence of both CMV infection and a matching HLA type came from public TCR beta signatures.

Study observations and caveats: Cumulative frequency of public TCR beta families picked out carriers of CMV plus the relevant HLA. CMV-specific HLA-C-restricted TCR beta clonotypes dominated the ex vivo response.

TCRdb fed the reads into MiXCR, producing one record per CDR3 protein. This repertoire shows fewer than 950,000 distinct CDR3 sequences, less than 35% found once; its top ten account for over 10%. CDR3 length equals 15 residues. Trimming stripped 9 bases from V and 1 base from J, with 18 bases between. The germline V gene has CDR1 SNHLY and CDR2 FYNNEI. Details on this clonotype: What it binds is not known.

Sequenced material: cultured CD8+ T cells from PBMCs, taken from culture after CMV antigen stimulation. The chain has TRBV2 and TRBJ2-5; possibly TRBD2 for D (6 bases). The source of this sequence is a human donor in good health (CMV status not recorded). Some clones in this sample may be carry-over from other donors' samples. Written as DNA, the CDR3 is TGTGCCAGTCTATCGTCGGGGGACCTCCAAGAGACCCAGTACTTC. Its translation: CASLSSGDLQETQYF.